This section outlines one T cell receptor (beta chain) sequence together with its context. Its antigen is currently unknown. Just one base apart from a much larger clone, this may be a read error. Sorting defined naive CD8 T cells as CD8+CD4-CCR7+CD45RA+. The data derive from a study of molecular identifiers for immune sequencing clone quantification. Bulk TCR libraries were made with methods that had been previously described and with listed TCR primers. TCRdb re-called the PCR reads with MiXCR, one entry per CDR3 protein. The data contain some 59,000 distinct CDR3 sequences, roughly a quarter of them seen just once; the ten biggest clones take up about 2%. The CDR3 runs to 15 residues. Looked up from germline, CDR1 is SGHRS and CDR2 is YFSETQ. Whole-study results and caveats: One cell's worth of spiked Jurkat TCR RNA was reportedly detectable among about a million naive cells. In CMV-specific effectors, clones above 20 copies held over 99% of molecules; naive, under 1%.

Sequenced material: naive CD8+ T cells from blood, with Jurkat cell RNA spiked in. Documented subset: FACS-sorted CD8+CD4-CCR7+CD45RA+ naive T cells. The chain uses TRBV5-1 and TRBJ2-7; maybe TRBD1 (6 bases). The receptor was isolated from a human donor in good health. Some libraries in this study had Jurkat cell RNA spiked in. Written as DNA, the CDR3 is TGCGCCAGCAGTTTCGACTTAGGGGGTTGGTACGAGCTGTACTTC. Its protein is CASSFDLGGWYELYF.